Listed below are T cell receptor beta chains from one sample, sequenced in a study of blood T cells in healthy people across ages. TCRdb reanalysed the 5' RACE reads using MiXCR and keeps one entry per CDR3 protein. The data contain 950,000 to 1,200,000 distinct CDR3 sequences, roughly two fifths of them seen just once; the ten biggest clones take up 13%. The source material was blood. Source of these receptors: a young man in good health. Both conserved end residues are part of each CDR3. D genes are given only for firm matches. For some rows the clone size is stated as once, few or many, or as a class when expanded; others skip it.

V	D	J	size	CDR3	DNA
TRBV21-1	NA	TRBJ2-3	NA	CATGGTAQYF	TGTGCCACCGGAGGGACAGCGCAGTATTTT
TRBV6-2/TRBV6-3	NA	TRBJ2-2	NA	CASSSRIVGELFF	TGTGCCAGCAGTAGCCGGATCGTCGGGGAGCTGTTTTTT
TRBV5-6	NA	TRBJ2-1	few	CASSFHMSSYNEQFF	TGTGCCAGCAGCTTCCATATGAGCTCCTACAATGAGCAGTTCTTC
TRBV9	TRBD2	TRBJ2-5	few	CASSASGAQETQYF	TGTGCCAGCAGCGCTAGCGGGGCTCAAGAGACCCAGTACTTC
TRBV2	NA	TRBJ2-2	many	CASKNRGNTGELFF	TGTGCCAGCAAGAATCGGGGGAACACCGGGGAGCTGTTTTTT
TRBV20-1	TRBD1	TRBJ1-1	few	CSATLPGQLMNTEAFF	TGCAGTGCTACCCTCCCGGGACAGCTCATGAACACTGAAGCTTTCTTT
TRBV13	NA	TRBJ2-2	few	CASSYYDRATSHGGELFF	TGTGCCAGCAGTTATTACGACCGGGCCACATCTCATGGCGGGGAGCTGTTTTTT
TRBV7-9	NA	TRBJ2-7	many	CASSLAQQGREQYF	TGTGCCAGCAGCTTAGCGCAACAGGGGAGGGAGCAGTACTTC
TRBV4-1	NA	TRBJ1-2	NA	CASSQDVVHYGYTF	TGCGCCAGCAGCCAAGATGTGGTCCATTATGGCTACACCTTC
TRBV7-2	NA	TRBJ2-7	few	CASSSWGDLRSEQYF	TGTGCCAGCAGTTCATGGGGCGATCTTCGGAGCGAGCAGTACTTC
TRBV6-6	TRBD2	TRBJ2-3	few	CASRGLDITDTQYF	TGTGCCAGCAGGGGACTAGACATCACAGATACGCAGTATTTT
TRBV6-2/TRBV6-3	NA	TRBJ2-2	NA	CATLGGLNTGELFF	TGTGCCACGCTAGGGGGTCTGAACACCGGGGAGCTGTTTTTT
TRBV7-2	NA	TRBJ2-7	NA	CASSPNARRNSYEQYF	TGTGCCAGCAGCCCCAACGCCCGGCGGAACTCCTACGAGCAGTACTTC
TRBV6-1	TRBD1	TRBJ1-4	NA	CASRLGQGARRPEKLFF	TGTGCCAGCAGGCTGGGACAGGGGGCTCGGAGGCCTGAAAAACTGTTTTTT
TRBV10-3	NA	TRBJ2-2	NA	CAITIRDTGELFF	TGTGCCATCACCATTCGGGACACCGGGGAGCTGTTTTTT